This T cell receptor beta chain came from a study of T cells after yellow fever vaccination. Looking at the study overall: When fractions had low cell numbers, they were prepared with SMART-Seq v4 Ultra Low Input.

Germline CDR1 reads SEHNR; CDR2 reads FQNEAQ (reference sequence). Trimming left V 5 bases short and J 0 bases short, with 13 bases between. The CDR3 extends over 16 amino acids. The authors made TCR cDNA by 5'RACE template switching, adding a universal primer site and UMIs. TCRdb reprocessed the 5' RACE reads via MiXCR and lists one record per CDR3 protein. This table holds 400,000 or so distinct CDR3 sequences, roughly a sixth found once. For this clonotype: The antigen is undetermined.

Study outcomes and limitations: A large majority of primary-vaccination clones showed up again after the booster (about 96% CD4, approximately 90% CD8).

The TCR was taken from a man younger than 30 who received the YFV17D yellow fever vaccine. The rearrangement uses TRBV7-9 and TRBJ2-2, with D uncertain. Sequencing was performed on PBMCs, taken before the yellow fever booster vaccination. The CDR3 sequence: CASSPRAGPNTGELFF. Written as DNA, the CDR3 is TGTGCCAGCAGCCCTCGGGCAGGCCCGAACACCGGGGAGCTGTTTTTT.